The 3 T cell receptor beta chains below all came from one sample that was sequenced in a study of neoadjuvant anti-PD-1 for oral cavity cancer. Measured with immunoSEQ multiplex PCR; TCRdb has only the in-frame clones, and not every one. The sample gives about 13,000 clones, over 55% of which show up once; around 3.3% is in the top ten. The time point denotes: after neoadjuvant nivolumab, at surgical resection. The specimen was PBMCs, collected after nivolumab (anti-PD-1) treatment. The receptors were sampled from a person between 35 and 79 years old with oral cavity squamous cell carcinoma.

V is TRBV5-6 and J is TRBJ2-4; 8 bases match TRBD2. The CDR3 contains 15 residues. CDR1 is SGHDT and CDR2 is YYEEEE in the germline V gene. V lost 3 bases, J lost 6 bases, and 8 bases stayed unmatched. In DNA, the CDR3 is TGTGCCAGCAGCTACCAAATAAGCGGGGGAAACATTCAGTACTTC. Translation gives CASSYQISGGNIQYF.

The rearrangement uses TRBV11-3 and TRBJ2-2; D might be TRBD1 or TRBD2, each matching 7 bases. The CDR3 sequence is 17 residues long. Per the germline V gene, CDR1 is SGHNT and CDR2 is YENEEA. V dropped 4 bases and J dropped 6 bases, with 21 bases sitting between them. CDR3 coding DNA: TGTGCCAGCAGCTGGCGACAGGGAGGGGTGGTCGCCGGGGAGCTGTTTTTT. Protein sequence: CASSWRQGGVVAGELFF.

The chain has TRBV28 and TRBJ2-7; 9 bases are shared with TRBD2. With 3 bases clipped from V and 0 bases from J, the junction kept 6 bases outside the gene matches. CDR3 length equals 16 residues. CDR1 and CDR2 (germline): MDHEN, SYDVKM. CDR3: CASSFSFSGSSYEQYF. In nucleotides, the CDR3 is TGTGCCAGCAGTTTTAGTTTTAGCGGGAGCTCCTACGAGCAGTACTTC.